The sequence of this T cell receptor (beta chain) was determined in a study of T cell clonality in common variable immunodeficiency (dated by TCRdb to about 2015). What the study reported, not specific to this receptor: Healthy controls shared more TCRbeta clones with each other than CVID subjects shared among themselves (p < 0.0001). The authors noted that sequencing repertoires of T cell subpopulations would be needed to clarify what caused the increased clonality in CVID. Despite equal DNA input, controls averaged roughly 89,000 unique sequences per sample versus about 32,000 in CVID samples. Differences among patients in the CVID cohort limited the correlations between repertoire features and clinical complications. CVID TCRbeta sequences reportedly showed fewer deletions and N-nucleotide insertions and lacked highly modified clones with 13 or more V deletions. TCRbeta clonality was higher in CVID subjects than in healthy controls (t-test p = 0.018), and the increase was most characteristic of about a third of subjects.

Equivalent amounts of genomic DNA from CVID and control samples were used as sequencing input. For every sample, a 60 bp segment covering the rearranged TCRbeta CDR3 region was amplified and then sequenced. The immunoSEQ assay, a bias-corrected multiplex PCR combined with high-throughput sequencing, was used for TCRbeta amplification. The study's processing was this. Every unique nucleotide sequence counted as a clone and was annotated with V, D and J genes, copy number and frequency. Sequences were labeled productive if in frame, and non-productive if out of frame or containing stop codons. Clonality was calculated from Shannon's entropy as previously described. Mean CDR3 Kyte-Doolittle hydropathy was derived from the predicted amino acid sequences of productive clones. The R hclust function was used to hierarchically cluster scaled V gene usage with Manhattan distance and complete linkage. Sharing of clones by CDR3 amino acid sequence was evaluated by resampling 12 repertoires per group over 100 rounds. The repertoires were searched for 70 published EBV-specific TCRbeta sequences and 245 published CMV-specific TCRbeta sequences. A couple of CVID samples yielding fewer than 10,000 sequences were excluded from analysis, leaving under 45 CVID repertoires. In TCRdb, the immuneACCESS table is reduced to in-frame sequences with V and J assigned. These tables do not hold every clone; where another copy was compared, an unresolved V gene accounts for under half, and the others remain unexplained. V and J calls and clone size are given by that table; D and trimming were obtained from the DNA. The table gives 32,000 or so clones for this sample, with none occurring only once. The ten largest clonotypes hold about 6.7% of the sample.

CVID was diagnosed by standard criteria: serum IgG, IgA and/or IgM reduced below normal range, plus specific antibody deficiency. A total of 40 to 50 subjects (about 15 female and around 30 male; age range about 9 to 64 years, mean age around 39) were included in the CVID group. Most CVID patients and most healthy controls were of Caucasian heritage. All CVID subjects had received replacement immunoglobulin therapy for at least one year at the time of study participation. When blood was collected, none of the CVID subjects were ill or on immunomodulatory or immunosuppressive medication. Heparinized peripheral whole blood samples of roughly 5 to 8 ml were obtained from each donor. Genomic DNA from adults with common variable immune deficiency (CVID) and from healthy adult controls was the source for sequencing TCRbeta CDR3 repertoires. Diluted blood was subjected to density centrifugation over Hypaque 1077 or Ficoll-Paque for isolation of peripheral blood mononuclear cells. Genomic DNA was obtained from unsorted mononuclear cells using either Qiagen column purification or a centrifugation-based method.

Notes on this clone: The clone's antigen remains unknown. Coverage ceases 3 residues before the CDR3 finishes, and the germline J gene fills in the end.

Relative to germline, V is missing 4 bases and J is missing 8 bases, with 2 bases of the junction outside any gene match. The CDR3 spans 12 residues, from the cysteine through the phenylalanine. The DNA covers only part of the CDR3, 27 bases in frame from base 1. CDR1 and CDR2, per the germline V gene (reference sequence), are GTSNPN and SVGIG. The TCR was taken from a human donor with common variable immunodeficiency. The sample was peripheral blood mononuclear cells. This chain is built from TRBV30 and TRBJ2-1; the junction holds 10 bases that match TRBD2. The CDR3 sequence is CAWTSGGHEQFF. CDR3 bases read: TGTGCCTGGACTAGCGGGGGACATGAG.